The 17 T cell receptor beta chains below come from one sample, sequenced in a study of blood T cell repertoires in COVID-19. The data were produced by immunoSEQ multiplex PCR, yet TCRdb's version contains in-frame clones alone and is incomplete. The repertoire holds approximately 200,000 clones, with over 75% as singletons. The sequenced material came from PBMCs or T cells enriched from blood (not recorded which). The receptor set was obtained from a middle-aged man who had recovered from COVID-19.

The rearrangement joins TRBV18 to TRBJ2-1, with 8 bases fitting TRBD1. This CDR3 has 16 residues. CDR1 and CDR2 from the germline V gene are KGHSH and LQKENI. J gave up 0 bases and V 5 bases, and 6 bases lay outside the gene matches. CDR3 protein: CASSSRTGSSYNEQFF. CDR3 nucleotides: TGTGCCAGCTCATCCCGGACAGGGAGCTCCTACAATGAGCAGTTCTTC.

This sequence joins TRBV7-2 and TRBJ2-5, with 13 bases that match TRBD2. Losses at the gene ends were 1 base for V and 5 bases for J; bases not matched to a gene: 7. CDR1 and CDR2 (germline): SGHTA, FQGNSA. The CDR3 extends over 17 amino acids. The CDR3 loop reads CASSLVGTSGMKETQYF. For the CDR3, the DNA is TGTGCCAGCAGCTTAGTAGGGACTAGCGGGATGAAGGAGACCCAGTACTTC.

This sequence joins TRBV3-1 (or the pseudogene TRBV3-2) and TRBJ1-2, with D unresolved. The CDR3 has 17 residues. V lost 0 bases, J lost 8 bases, and 22 bases lay in between. Germline assignment: CDR1 LGHDT and CDR2 YNNKEL (reference sequence). The CDR3 sequence is CASSQDGGRARPKGYTF. CDR3 DNA: TGTGCCAGCAGCCAAGATGGAGGTCGGGCCAGGCCTAAAGGCTACACCTTC.

The chain uses TRBV6-5 and TRBJ1-2; TRBD1 matches at 7 bases. The CDR3 is 14 residues long. The ends lost 10 bases at V and 3 bases at J; junction bases unmatched: 11. Germline V gene lookup returns CDR1 MNHEY and CDR2 SVGAGI. The CDR3 DNA is TGTGCCACCCTACGGAGACAGGGATACTATGGCTACACCTTC. Protein product: CATLRRQGYYGYTF.

The V gene is TRBV2, the J gene TRBJ2-1, with 11 bases lining up with TRBD2. This CDR3 spans 16 amino acids. V lost 4 bases to trimming and J lost 0 bases; unmatched junction nucleotides: 2. The germline V gene has CDR1 SNHLY and CDR2 FYNNEI. The CDR3 spells CASSGTSGYSYNEQFF. For the CDR3, the DNA is TGTGCCAGCAGTGGGACTAGCGGGTACTCCTACAATGAGCAGTTCTTC.

The chain couples TRBV9 to TRBJ2-1; 9 nucleotides line up with TRBD2. The trim removed 1 base at V and 5 bases at J, leaving 4 bases unmatched. The germline gives CDR1 SGDLS, CDR2 YYNGEE. This CDR3 is 15 amino acids long. CDR3: CASSVSLAGHNEQFF. CDR3 nucleotide sequence: TGTGCCAGCAGCGTATCGCTAGCGGGGCACAATGAGCAGTTCTTC.

CDR3 nucleotide sequence: TGTGCCAGCAGCTTTTCCGGGACAGGGGATAACTATGGCTACACCTTC. It translates to CASSFSGTGDNYGYTF. The gene calls are TRBV7-8 and TRBJ1-2; 10 bases line up with TRBD1. V lost 3 bases to trimming and J lost 1 base; unmatched junction nucleotides: 5. CDR1 is SGHVS, CDR2 FQNEAQ, per germline. The CDR3 contains 16 residues.

This clone occurred a few times. The chain employs TRBV29-1 and TRBJ2-1; 7 nucleotides align to TRBD2. Germline V gene lookup returns CDR1 SQVTM and CDR2 ANQGSEA. Germline trimming cut 8 bases from V and 10 bases from J; bases unmatched to any gene: 14. The CDR3 has 13 residues. CDR3 residues: CSLRDPRRGEQFF. The CDR3 bases are TGCAGCCTTCGGGACCCTCGGCGGGGGGAGCAGTTCTTC.

This clone appeared a few times. This chain joins TRBV5-4 and TRBJ2-2; the match to TRBD2 covers 13 bases. Trimming cost V 4 bases and J 3 bases; bases outside gene matches: 3. The CDR3 extends over 16 amino acids. Germline CDR1 is SGHNT and CDR2 is YYREEE (reference sequence). The CDR3 loop reads CASSKGLAGDTGELFF. The CDR3 DNA reads TGTGCCAGCAGCAAAGGACTAGCGGGAGACACCGGGGAGCTGTTTTTT.

The rearrangement uses TRBV6-2 or TRBV6-3 and TRBJ1-1, with 7 bases matching TRBD1. The CDR3 covers 16 residues. Germline V gene lookup returns CDR1 MNHEY and CDR2 SVGEGT. J gave up 0 bases and V 2 bases, and 6 bases lay outside the gene matches. The CDR3 loop is CASSYPSTGVNTEAFF. The CDR3 DNA reads as TGTGCCAGCAGTTACCCCTCCACAGGGGTGAACACTGAAGCTTTCTTT.

The J gene is TRBJ2-1, the V gene TRBV9, with 8 nucleotides matching TRBD2. The CDR3 has 14 residues. V was clipped by 0 bases and J by 4 bases; unmatched bases: 0. Germline CDR1 and CDR2: SGDLS and YYNGEE. CDR3 DNA sequence: TGTGCCAGCAGCGTAGGCGGGAGGTACAATGAGCAGTTCTTC. As protein: CASSVGGRYNEQFF.

The chain is built from TRBV19 and TRBJ2-7; 7 nucleotides agree with TRBD1. CDR1 is LNHDA and CDR2 is SQIVND in the germline V gene (reference sequence). The V and J ends lost 5 bases and 3 bases, in that order; junction bases with no gene match: 10. The CDR3 contains 15 residues. The CDR3 spells CASSPWTGGSYEQYF. CDR3 in DNA: TGTGCCAGTAGTCCCTGGACAGGAGGAAGCTACGAGCAGTACTTC. The full variable domain, its missing parts supplied by reference TRBV19 and TRBJ2-7, is DGGITQSPKYLFRKEGQNVTLSCEQNLNHDAMYWYRQDPGQGLRLIYYSQIVNDFQKGDIAEGYSVSREKKESFPLTVTSAQKNPTAFYLCASSPWTGGSYEQYFGPGTRLTVT.

This chain links TRBV18 with TRBJ1-1, with 8 bases aligning to TRBD1. V gave up 5 bases and J gave up 4 bases; unmatched junction bases: 6. There are 14 residues in the CDR3. Germline assignment: CDR1 KGHSH and CDR2 LQKENI. CDR3 amino acids: CASSATGGGTEAFF. DNA of the CDR3: TGTGCCAGCTCAGCCACAGGGGGTGGCACTGAAGCTTTCTTT.

J is TRBJ2-7 and V is TRBV4-2; TRBD2 is a possible D gene (6 bases). The ends were cut back, 2 bases at V and 1 base at J, with 12 bases in the middle. This CDR3 contains 15 residues. CDR1 LGHNA and CDR2 YNFKEQ come from the germline V gene. The CDR3 DNA is TGTGCCAGCAGCCAATATCCGGGGGTTTCCTACGAGCAGTACTTC. It yields the protein CASSQYPGVSYEQYF.

V gene TRBV6-1 combines with J gene TRBJ1-1; D uncertain. This CDR3 region has 17 residues. Germline V gene lookup returns CDR1 MNHNS and CDR2 SASEGT. V was shortened by 1 base and J by 5 bases, with 20 bases between the two germline ends. CDR3 residues: CASSEVEPTYPGTEAFF. The CDR3 DNA reads as TGTGCCAGCAGTGAAGTCGAGCCCACATATCCGGGGACTGAAGCTTTCTTT.

The rearrangement uses TRBV18 and TRBJ1-3, with D uncertain. Per germline, CDR1 KGHSH and CDR2 LQKENI. V shed 1 base and J shed 0 bases, with 10 bases lying between them. This CDR3 comprises 16 residues. CDR3 protein: CASSPQSSPSGNTIYF. CDR3 bases: TGTGCCAGCTCACCACAGAGCTCACCCTCTGGAAACACCATATATTTT. Full variable domain (rest looked up from reference TRBV18 and TRBJ1-3): NAGVMQNPRHLVRRRGQEARLRCSPMKGHSHVYWYRQLPEEGLKFMVYLQKENIIDESGMPKERFSAEFPKEGPSILRIQQVVRGDSAAYFCASSPQSSPSGNTIYFGEGSWLTVV.

This clone was counted a few times. The V and J genes are TRBV13 and TRBJ1-1; D unclear. V was pared by 0 bases and J by 0 bases, with 8 bases between. The CDR3 has 15 residues. CDR1 PRHDT and CDR2 FYEKMQ come from the germline V gene (reference sequence). The CDR3 loop reads CASSLGRELNTEAFF. The DNA for the CDR3 is TGTGCCAGCAGCTTAGGCCGGGAATTGAACACTGAAGCTTTCTTT. Together with reference TRBV13 and TRBJ1-1, the CDR3 gives the full variable domain: AAGVIQSPRHLIKEKRETATLKCYPIPRHDTVYWYQQGPGQDPQFLISFYEKMQSDKGSIPDRFSAQQFSDYHSELNMSSLELGDSALYFCASSLGRELNTEAFFGQGTRLTVV.